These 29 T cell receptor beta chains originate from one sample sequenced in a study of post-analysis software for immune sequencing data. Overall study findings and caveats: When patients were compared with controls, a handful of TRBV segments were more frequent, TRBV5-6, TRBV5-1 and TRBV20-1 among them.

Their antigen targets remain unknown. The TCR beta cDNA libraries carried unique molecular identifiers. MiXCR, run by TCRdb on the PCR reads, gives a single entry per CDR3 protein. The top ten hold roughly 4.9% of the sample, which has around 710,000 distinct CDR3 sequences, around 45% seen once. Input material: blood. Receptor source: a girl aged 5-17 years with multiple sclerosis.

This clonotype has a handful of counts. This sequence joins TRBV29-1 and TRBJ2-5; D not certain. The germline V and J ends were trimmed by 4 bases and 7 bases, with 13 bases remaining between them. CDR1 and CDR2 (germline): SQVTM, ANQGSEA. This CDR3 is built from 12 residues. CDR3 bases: TGCAGCGTTGTCTTGGTCGGGTGGACCCAGTACTTC. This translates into CSVVLVGWTQYF.

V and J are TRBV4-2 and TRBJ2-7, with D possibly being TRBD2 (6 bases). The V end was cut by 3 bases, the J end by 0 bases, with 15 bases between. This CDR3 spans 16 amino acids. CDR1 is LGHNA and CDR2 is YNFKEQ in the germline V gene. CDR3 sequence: CASSQAGLPSSYEQYF. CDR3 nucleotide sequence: TGTGCCAGCAGCCAGGCCGGACTACCGAGCTCCTACGAGCAGTACTTC.

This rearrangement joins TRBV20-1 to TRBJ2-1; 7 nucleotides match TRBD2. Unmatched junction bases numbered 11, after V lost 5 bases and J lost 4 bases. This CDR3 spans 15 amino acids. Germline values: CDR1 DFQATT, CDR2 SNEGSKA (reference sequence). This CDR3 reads CSARLGAGPYNEQFF. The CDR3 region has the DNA TGCAGTGCTCGCTTGGGAGCGGGACCATACAATGAGCAGTTCTTC.

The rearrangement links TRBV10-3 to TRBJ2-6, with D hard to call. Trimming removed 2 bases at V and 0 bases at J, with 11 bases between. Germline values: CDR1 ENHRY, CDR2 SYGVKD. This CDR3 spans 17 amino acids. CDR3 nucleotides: TGTGCCATCAGTGAGACGGTACTGAGCTCTGGGGCCAACGTCCTGACTTTC. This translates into CAISETVLSSGANVLTF.

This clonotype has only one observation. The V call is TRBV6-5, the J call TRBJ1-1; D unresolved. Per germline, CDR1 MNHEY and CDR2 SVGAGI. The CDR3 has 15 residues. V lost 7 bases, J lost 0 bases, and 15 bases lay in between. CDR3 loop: CASKLQEAMNTEAFF. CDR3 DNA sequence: TGTGCCAGCAAGCTGCAGGAAGCAATGAACACTGAAGCTTTCTTT.

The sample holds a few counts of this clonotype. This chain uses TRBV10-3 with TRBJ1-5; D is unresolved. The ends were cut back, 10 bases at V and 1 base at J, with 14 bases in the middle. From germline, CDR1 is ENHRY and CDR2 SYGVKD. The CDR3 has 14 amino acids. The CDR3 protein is CATQAGYSNQPQHF. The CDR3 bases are TGTGCCACCCAGGCGGGTTACAGCAATCAGCCCCAGCATTTT.

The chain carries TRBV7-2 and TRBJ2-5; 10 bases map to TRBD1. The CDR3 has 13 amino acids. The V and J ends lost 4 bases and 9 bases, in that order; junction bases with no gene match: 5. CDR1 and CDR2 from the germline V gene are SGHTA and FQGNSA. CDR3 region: CASSSGQGGAQYF. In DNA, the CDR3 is TGTGCCAGCAGCTCCGGACAGGGGGGAGCCCAGTACTTC.

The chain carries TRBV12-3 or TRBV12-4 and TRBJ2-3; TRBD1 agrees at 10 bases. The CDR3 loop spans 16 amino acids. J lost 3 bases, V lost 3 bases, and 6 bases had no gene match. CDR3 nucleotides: TGTGCCAGCAGTTTTGGGACAGGGGAGATGACAGATACGCAGTATTTT. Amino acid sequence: CASSFGTGEMTDTQYF.

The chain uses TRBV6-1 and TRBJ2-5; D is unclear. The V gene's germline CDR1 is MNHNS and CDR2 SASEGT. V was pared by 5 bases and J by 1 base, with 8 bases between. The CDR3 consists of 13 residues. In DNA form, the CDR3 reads TGTGCCAGCAGTCGCTACTTCCAAGAGACCCAGTACTTC. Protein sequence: CASSRYFQETQYF.

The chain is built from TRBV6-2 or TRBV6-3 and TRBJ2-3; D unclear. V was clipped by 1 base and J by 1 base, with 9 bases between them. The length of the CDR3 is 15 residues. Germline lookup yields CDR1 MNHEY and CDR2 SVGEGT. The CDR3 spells CASSYLWAGTDTQYF. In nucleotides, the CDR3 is TGTGCCAGCAGTTACTTGTGGGCAGGCACAGATACGCAGTATTTT.

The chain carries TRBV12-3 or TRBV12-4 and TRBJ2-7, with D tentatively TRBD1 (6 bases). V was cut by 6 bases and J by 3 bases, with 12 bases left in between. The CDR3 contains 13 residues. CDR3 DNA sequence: TGTGCCAGCAGCACGACAGGTTACTACGAGCAGTACTTC. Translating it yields CASSTTGYYEQYF.

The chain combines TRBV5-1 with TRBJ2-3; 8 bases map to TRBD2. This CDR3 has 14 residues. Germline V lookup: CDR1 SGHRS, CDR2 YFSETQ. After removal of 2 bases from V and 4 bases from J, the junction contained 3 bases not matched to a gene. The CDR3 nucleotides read TGCGCCAGCAGCTTAGCGGGAGTATCAGATACGCAGTATTTT. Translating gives CASSLAGVSDTQYF.

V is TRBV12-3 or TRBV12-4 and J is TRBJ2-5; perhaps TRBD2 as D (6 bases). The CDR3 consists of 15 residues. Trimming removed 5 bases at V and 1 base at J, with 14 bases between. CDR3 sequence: CASSPTGGVQETQYF. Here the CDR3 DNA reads TGTGCCAGCAGTCCAACCGGAGGGGTCCAAGAGACCCAGTACTTC.

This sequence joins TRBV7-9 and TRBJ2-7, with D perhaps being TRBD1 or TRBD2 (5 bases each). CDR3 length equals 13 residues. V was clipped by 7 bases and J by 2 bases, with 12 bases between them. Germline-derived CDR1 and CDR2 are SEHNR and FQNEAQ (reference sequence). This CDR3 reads CASKGTKTYEQYF. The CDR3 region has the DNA TGTGCCAGCAAGGGGACGAAGACCTACGAGCAGTACTTC. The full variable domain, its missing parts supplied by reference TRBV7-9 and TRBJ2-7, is DTGVSQNPRHKITKRGQNVTFRCDPISEHNRLYWYRQTLGQGPEFLTYFQNEAQLEKSRLLSDRFSAERPKGSFSTLEIQRTEQGDSAMYLCASKGTKTYEQYFGPGTRLTVT.

DNA of the CDR3: TGTGCCGCTCCGGGACGGAATAGTTATGGCTACACCTTC. It translates to CAAPGRNSYGYTF. This chain joins TRBV10-3 and TRBJ1-2; D possibly corresponds to TRBD1 (5 bases). Germline assignment: CDR1 ENHRY and CDR2 SYGVKD. Trimming left V 11 bases short and J 5 bases short, with 18 bases between. The CDR3 has 13 residues.

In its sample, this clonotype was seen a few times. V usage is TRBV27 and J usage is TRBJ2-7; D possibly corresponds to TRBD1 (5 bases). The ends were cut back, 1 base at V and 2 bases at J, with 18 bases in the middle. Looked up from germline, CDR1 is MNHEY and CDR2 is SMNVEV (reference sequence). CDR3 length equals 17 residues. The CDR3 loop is CASSLLWTPQDPYEQYF. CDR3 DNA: TGTGCCAGCAGTTTATTATGGACACCCCAAGACCCCTACGAGCAGTACTTC.

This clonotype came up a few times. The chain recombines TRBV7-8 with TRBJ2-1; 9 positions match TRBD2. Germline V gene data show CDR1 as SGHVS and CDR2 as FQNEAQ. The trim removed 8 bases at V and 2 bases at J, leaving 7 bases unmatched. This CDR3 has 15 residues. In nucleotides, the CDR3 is TGTGCCAGCGGATCCGGGACTAGCCCCTACAATGAGCAGTTCTTC. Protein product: CASGSGTSPYNEQFF.

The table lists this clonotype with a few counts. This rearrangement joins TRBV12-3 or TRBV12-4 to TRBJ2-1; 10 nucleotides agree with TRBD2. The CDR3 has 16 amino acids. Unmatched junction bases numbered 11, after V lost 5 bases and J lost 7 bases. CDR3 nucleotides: TGTGCCAGCAGTCCCGCAAGCGGGAGGGGGTGGAATGAGCAGTTCTTC. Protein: CASSPASGRGWNEQFF.

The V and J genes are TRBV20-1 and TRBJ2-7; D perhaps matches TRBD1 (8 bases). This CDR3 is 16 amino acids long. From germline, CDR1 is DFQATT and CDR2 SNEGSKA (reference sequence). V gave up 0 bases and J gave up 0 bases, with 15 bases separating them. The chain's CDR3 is CSARDYYRGGSYEQYF. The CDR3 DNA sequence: TGCAGTGCTAGAGACTACTACAGGGGGGGCTCCTACGAGCAGTACTTC.

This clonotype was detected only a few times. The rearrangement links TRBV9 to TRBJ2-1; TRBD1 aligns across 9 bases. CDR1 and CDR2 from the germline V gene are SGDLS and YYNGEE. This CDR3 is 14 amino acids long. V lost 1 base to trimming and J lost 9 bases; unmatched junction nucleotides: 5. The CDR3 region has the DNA TGTGCCAGCAGCGTACCGGGACAGGGTGTTGAGCAGTTCTTC. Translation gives CASSVPGQGVEQFF.

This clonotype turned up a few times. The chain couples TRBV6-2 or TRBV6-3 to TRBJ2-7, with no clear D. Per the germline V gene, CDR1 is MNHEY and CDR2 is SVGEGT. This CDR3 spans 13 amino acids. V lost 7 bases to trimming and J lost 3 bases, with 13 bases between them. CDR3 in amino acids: CASTPGWLYEQYF. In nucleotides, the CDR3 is TGTGCCAGCACCCCTGGTTGGCTCTACGAGCAGTACTTC.

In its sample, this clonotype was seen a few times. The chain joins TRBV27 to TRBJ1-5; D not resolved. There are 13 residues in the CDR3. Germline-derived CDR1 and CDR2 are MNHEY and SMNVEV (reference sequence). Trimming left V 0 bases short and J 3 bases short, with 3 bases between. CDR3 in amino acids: CASSLSPNQPQHF. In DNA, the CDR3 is TGTGCCAGCAGTTTATCACCCAATCAGCCCCAGCATTTT.

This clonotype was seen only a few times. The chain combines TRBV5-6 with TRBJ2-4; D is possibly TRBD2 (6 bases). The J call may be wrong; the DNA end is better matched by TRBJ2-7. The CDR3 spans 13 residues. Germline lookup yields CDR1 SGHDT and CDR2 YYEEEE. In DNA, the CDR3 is TGTGCCAGCAGCTTGGGTGGAGGGGCCGAGCAGTACTTC. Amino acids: CASSLGGGAEQYF.

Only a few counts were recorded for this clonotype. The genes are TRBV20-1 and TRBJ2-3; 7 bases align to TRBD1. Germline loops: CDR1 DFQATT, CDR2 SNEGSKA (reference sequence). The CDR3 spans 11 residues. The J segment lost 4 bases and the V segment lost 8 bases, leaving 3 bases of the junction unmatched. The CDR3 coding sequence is TGCAGTTACAGGGGACCAGATACGCAGTATTTT. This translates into CSYRGPDTQYF.

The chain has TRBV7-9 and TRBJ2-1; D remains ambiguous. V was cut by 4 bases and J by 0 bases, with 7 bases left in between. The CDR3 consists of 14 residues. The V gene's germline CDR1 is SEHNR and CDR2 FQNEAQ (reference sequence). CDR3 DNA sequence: TGTGCCAGCAGCTCCTTTAACTCCTACAATGAGCAGTTCTTC. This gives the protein CASSSFNSYNEQFF.

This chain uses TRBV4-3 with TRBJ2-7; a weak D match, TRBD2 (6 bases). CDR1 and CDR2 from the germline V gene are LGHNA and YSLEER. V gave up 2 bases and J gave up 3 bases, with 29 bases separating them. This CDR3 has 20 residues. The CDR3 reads CASSQPFQGPGLKSGYEQYF. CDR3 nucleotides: TGCGCCAGCAGCCAACCCTTTCAGGGCCCGGGACTTAAGTCGGGCTACGAGCAGTACTTC.

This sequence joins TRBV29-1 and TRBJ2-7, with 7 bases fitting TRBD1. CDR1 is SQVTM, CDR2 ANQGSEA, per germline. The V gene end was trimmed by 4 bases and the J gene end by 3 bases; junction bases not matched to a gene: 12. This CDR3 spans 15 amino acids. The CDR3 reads CSVVPDRAYHYEQYF. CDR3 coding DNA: TGCAGCGTTGTTCCCGACAGGGCCTATCACTACGAGCAGTACTTC.

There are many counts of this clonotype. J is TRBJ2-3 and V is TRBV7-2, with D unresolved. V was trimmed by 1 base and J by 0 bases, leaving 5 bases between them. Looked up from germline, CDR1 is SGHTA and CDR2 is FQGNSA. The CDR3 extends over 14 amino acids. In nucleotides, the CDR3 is TGTGCCAGCAGCTTAGGCCACAGCACAGATACGCAGTATTTT. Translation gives CASSLGHSTDTQYF.

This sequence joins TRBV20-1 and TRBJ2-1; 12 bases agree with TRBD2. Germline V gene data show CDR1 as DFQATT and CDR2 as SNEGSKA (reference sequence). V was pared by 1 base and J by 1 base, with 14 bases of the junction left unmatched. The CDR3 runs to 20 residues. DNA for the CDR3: TGCAGTGCTAGAGCCCAACCTAGCGGGAGGGCCATCGATTCCTACAATGAGCAGTTCTTC. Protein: CSARAQPSGRAIDSYNEQFF.